Below, one TCR beta chain is given with its context. Its antigen is as yet unknown. This specimen comes from a study of T cell clonotyping in hematopoietic cell transplantation. The table came from immunoSEQ multiplex PCR; TCRdb's copy has only in-frame clones and leaves some out. The profile shows some 15,000 clones, roughly 84% of them singletons. Blood collection times were about day -28 and days 30, 100, 180 posttransplant. Per the germline V gene, CDR1 is LNHDA and CDR2 is SQIVND (reference sequence). This CDR3 region has 14 residues. Trimming removed 6 bases from V and 7 bases from J, with 19 bases in between. The study, taken as a whole, reports: Without cell sorting, CD4 versus CD8 contributions remain unresolved. Broader posttransplant TCR repertoire diversity was predicted by graft donor and pretransplant recipient Inverse Simpson Index values. After transplant, recipient diversity fell while pathologically expanded clonotypes grew through day 180.

The chain uses TRBV19 and TRBJ2-7; tentative D call: TRBD1 (5 bases). The TCR sequence derives from a male patient aged 55 to 69 who had an allogeneic stem cell transplant from a related donor, so the T cells may come from the graft donor. Some clones in this sample may be carry-over from other donors' samples. The starting material was PBMCs, obtained 100 days after allogeneic stem cell transplant. Written as DNA, the CDR3 is TGTGCCAGTAGGAGCCAATCAGGGATGGGGGAGCAGTACTTC. The encoded protein is CASRSQSGMGEQYF.